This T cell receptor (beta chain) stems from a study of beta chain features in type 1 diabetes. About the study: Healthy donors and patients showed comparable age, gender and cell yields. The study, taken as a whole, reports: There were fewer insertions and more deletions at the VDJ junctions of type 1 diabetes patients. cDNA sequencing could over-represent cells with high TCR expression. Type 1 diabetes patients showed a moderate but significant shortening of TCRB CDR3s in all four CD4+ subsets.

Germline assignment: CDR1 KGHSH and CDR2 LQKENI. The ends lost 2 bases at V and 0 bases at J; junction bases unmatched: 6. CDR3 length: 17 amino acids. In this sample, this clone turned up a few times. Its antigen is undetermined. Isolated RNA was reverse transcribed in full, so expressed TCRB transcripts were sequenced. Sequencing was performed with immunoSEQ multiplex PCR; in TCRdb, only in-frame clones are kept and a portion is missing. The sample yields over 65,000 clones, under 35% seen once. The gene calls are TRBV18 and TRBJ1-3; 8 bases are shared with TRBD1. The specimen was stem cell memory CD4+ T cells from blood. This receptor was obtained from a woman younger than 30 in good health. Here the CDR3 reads CASSPRTGILSGNTIYF. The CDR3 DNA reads TGTGCCAGCTCACCAAGGACAGGGATCCTCTCTGGAAACACCATATATTTT.